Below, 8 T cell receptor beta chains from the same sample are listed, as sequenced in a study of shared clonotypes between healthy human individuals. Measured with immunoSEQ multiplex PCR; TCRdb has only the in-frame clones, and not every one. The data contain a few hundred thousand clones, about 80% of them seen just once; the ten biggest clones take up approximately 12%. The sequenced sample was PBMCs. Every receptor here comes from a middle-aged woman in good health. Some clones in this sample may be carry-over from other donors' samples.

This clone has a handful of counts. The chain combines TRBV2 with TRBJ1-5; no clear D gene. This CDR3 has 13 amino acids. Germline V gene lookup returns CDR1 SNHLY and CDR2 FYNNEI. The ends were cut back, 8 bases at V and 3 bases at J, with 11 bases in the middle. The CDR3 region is CASGSSLNQPQHF. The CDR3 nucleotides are TGTGCCAGCGGGTCGTCCCTCAATCAGCCCCAGCATTTT.

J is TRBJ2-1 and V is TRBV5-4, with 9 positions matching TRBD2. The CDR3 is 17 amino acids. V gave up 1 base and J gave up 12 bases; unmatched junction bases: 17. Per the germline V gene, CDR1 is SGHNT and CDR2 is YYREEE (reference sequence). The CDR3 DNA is TGTGCCAGCAGCTTGATAGGTTCTAGCGGGGCACAGCGTGGGCAGTTCTTC. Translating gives CASSLIGSSGAQRGQFF.

The CDR3 is CASSSSGTGVHGYTF. The DNA of the CDR3 is TGTGCCAGCAGTTCCTCCGGGACAGGGGTTCATGGCTACACCTTC. The V and J genes are TRBV28 and TRBJ1-2; 10 positions agree with TRBD1. J gave up 6 bases and V 4 bases, and 8 bases lay outside the gene matches. Germline V lookup: CDR1 MDHEN, CDR2 SYDVKM. The CDR3 covers 15 residues.

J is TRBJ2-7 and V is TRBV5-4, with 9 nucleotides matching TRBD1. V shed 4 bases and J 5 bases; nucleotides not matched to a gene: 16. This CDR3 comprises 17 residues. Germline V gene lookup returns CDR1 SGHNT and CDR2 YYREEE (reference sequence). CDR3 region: CASSPTGGRPVENEQYF. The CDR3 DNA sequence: TGTGCCAGCAGCCCGACAGGGGGGAGACCCGTCGAGAACGAGCAGTACTTC.

CDR3 in DNA: TGTGCCGGACGGACAGGCCTTAATGAAAAACTGTTTTTT. The encoded protein is CAGRTGLNEKLFF. The rearrangement joins TRBV18 to TRBJ1-4; 7 nucleotides align to TRBD1. Germline assignment: CDR1 KGHSH and CDR2 LQKENI. CDR3 size: 13 residues. V was pared by 11 bases and J by 4 bases, with 7 bases of the junction left unmatched.

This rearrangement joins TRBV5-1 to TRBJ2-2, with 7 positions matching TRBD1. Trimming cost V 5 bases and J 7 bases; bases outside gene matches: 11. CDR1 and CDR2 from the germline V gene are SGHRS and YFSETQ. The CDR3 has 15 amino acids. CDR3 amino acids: CASRQTMGQFGELFF. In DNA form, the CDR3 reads TGCGCCAGCAGGCAAACCATGGGACAGTTCGGGGAGCTGTTTTTT.

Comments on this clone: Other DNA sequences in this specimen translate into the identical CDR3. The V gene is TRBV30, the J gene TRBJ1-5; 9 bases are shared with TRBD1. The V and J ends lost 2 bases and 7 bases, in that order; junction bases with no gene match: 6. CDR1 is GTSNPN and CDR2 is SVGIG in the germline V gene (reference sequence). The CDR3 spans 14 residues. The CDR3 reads CAWSLGQGGQPQHF. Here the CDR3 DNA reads TGTGCCTGGAGTCTGGGACAGGGAGGCCAGCCCCAGCATTTT.

The CDR3: CASSYHRGLGTEAFF. The CDR3 DNA sequence: TGTGCCAGCAGTTATCACAGGGGTTTGGGCACTGAAGCTTTCTTT. The rearrangement links TRBV27 to TRBJ1-1; 7 nucleotides agree with TRBD1. After removal of 4 bases from V and 4 bases from J, the junction contained 9 bases not matched to a gene. The CDR3 extends over 15 amino acids. Per the germline V gene, CDR1 is MNHEY and CDR2 is SMNVEV (reference sequence).